This T cell receptor beta chain was obtained from a study of regulatory T cells in long-lasting Graves disease. Study observations and caveats: TCR diversity was lower in persistent Graves' patients than in newly diagnosed ones.

The time point denotes: newly diagnosed GD, antithyroid drugs for less than 3 months. From PBMCs, RNA was extracted and then used to make the TCR library. Peripheral blood, 8.5 to 9.5 milliliters per patient, was collected in EDTA tubes. The TCR beta library used iRepertoire HTBI primers with Arm-PCR amplification of CDR3. Authors' data handling: Gene usage covered some 60 TRBV and some 13 TRBJ segments. One entry per CDR3 protein, called by TCRdb with MiXCR from the multiplex PCR reads. What appears here as the V and J calls and clone size reflects TCRdb's work, not the paper's. The sample records about 560,000 distinct CDR3 sequences, about 16% being singletons. For this clonotype: Antigen specificity is unknown.

These data are also associated with another study on T cells in Graves' hyperthyroidism and ophthalmopathy.

The receptor was isolated from a man between 18 and 29 years old with Graves disease. The sample was peripheral blood mononuclear cells (PBMCs), taken at new diagnosis, from a patient treated with antithyroid drugs.

CDR3 protein: CASSPNAVSGANVLTF. The CDR3 nucleotides are TGTGCCAGCAGTCCCAACGCGGTCTCTGGGGCCAACGTCCTGACTTTC. V gene TRBV27 combines with J gene TRBJ2-6; unclear D gene. The V gene lost 5 bases and the J gene lost 0 bases, with 11 bases spanning the gap. The V gene's germline CDR1 is MNHEY and CDR2 SMNVEV (reference sequence). The CDR3 extends over 16 amino acids.